This T cell receptor beta chain was retrieved from a study of cytomegalovirus exposure and HLA in healthy donors. General study findings and limits: The authors listed 150 or so TCR beta chains as cytomegalovirus-associated. It was taken for granted in presence/absence analyses that sequencing depth across donors was roughly uniform.

This CDR3 spans 16 amino acids. With V trimmed by 0 bases and J by 3 bases, 5 bases remained unmatched. CDR1 and CDR2 from the germline V gene are SGHTS and YDEGEE. The donors gave bone marrow, and they were healthy. The PCR ran on 60 Vbeta and 13 Jbeta primers. Generated by immunoSEQ multiplex PCR, the TCRdb table keeps only in-frame clones and is missing some. The sample shows 150,000 to 200,000 clones, approximately 78% of them seen only once. As for this clone: Its antigen is currently unknown.

This clonotype was sampled from a woman between 50 and 59 years old in good health and CMV-seropositive. The chain links TRBV5-8 to TRBJ1-5, with 8 bases lining up with TRBD1. Sequencing used PBMCs. The CDR3 DNA reads as TGTGCCAGCAGCTTGGGGGACAGGAAACTCAATCAGCCCCAGCATTTT. Protein: CASSLGDRKLNQPQHF.